Presented here are 3 T cell receptor beta chains from one specimen sequenced in a study of T cell responses to AZD1222 COVID-19 vaccine. Generated by immunoSEQ multiplex PCR, the TCRdb table keeps only in-frame clones and is missing some. The sample holds 150,000 to 200,000 clones; 80% to 95% are singletons and the top ten take around 0.98%. Sequenced here: peripheral blood, sampled 28 days after the second dose of the MenACWY control vaccine. These TCRs come from an adult who received the MenACWY meningococcal vaccine as a control.

This clone showed up just once. This chain connects TRBV12-3 or TRBV12-4 to TRBJ1-5; D unclear. With 2 bases removed from V and 7 bases from J, the gap between germline ends came to 9 bases. The CDR3 runs 13 residues. The CDR3 sequence is CASSLTAWQPQHF. The CDR3 DNA follows: TGTGCCAGCAGTTTAACGGCTTGGCAGCCCCAGCATTTT.

This chain uses TRBV6-1 with TRBJ1-5; tentative D call: TRBD1 (6 bases). This CDR3 contains 14 residues. Trimming removed 1 base from V and 5 bases from J, with 9 bases in between. Germline V gene data show CDR1 as MNHNS and CDR2 as SASEGT. DNA of the CDR3: TGTGCCAGCAGTGAAGGAGGGGGGTATCAGCCCCAGCATTTT. Encoded protein: CASSEGGGYQPQHF.

The rearrangement joins TRBV7-2 to TRBJ2-7, with a weak D call TRBD2 (5 bases). This CDR3 is built from 12 residues. Germline assignment: CDR1 SGHTA and CDR2 FQGNSA. The ends were cut back, 5 bases at V and 4 bases at J, with 9 bases in the middle. The CDR3 coding sequence is TGTGCCAGCAGCACCGGGGTATACGAGCAGTACTTC. It specifies CASSTGVYEQYF.